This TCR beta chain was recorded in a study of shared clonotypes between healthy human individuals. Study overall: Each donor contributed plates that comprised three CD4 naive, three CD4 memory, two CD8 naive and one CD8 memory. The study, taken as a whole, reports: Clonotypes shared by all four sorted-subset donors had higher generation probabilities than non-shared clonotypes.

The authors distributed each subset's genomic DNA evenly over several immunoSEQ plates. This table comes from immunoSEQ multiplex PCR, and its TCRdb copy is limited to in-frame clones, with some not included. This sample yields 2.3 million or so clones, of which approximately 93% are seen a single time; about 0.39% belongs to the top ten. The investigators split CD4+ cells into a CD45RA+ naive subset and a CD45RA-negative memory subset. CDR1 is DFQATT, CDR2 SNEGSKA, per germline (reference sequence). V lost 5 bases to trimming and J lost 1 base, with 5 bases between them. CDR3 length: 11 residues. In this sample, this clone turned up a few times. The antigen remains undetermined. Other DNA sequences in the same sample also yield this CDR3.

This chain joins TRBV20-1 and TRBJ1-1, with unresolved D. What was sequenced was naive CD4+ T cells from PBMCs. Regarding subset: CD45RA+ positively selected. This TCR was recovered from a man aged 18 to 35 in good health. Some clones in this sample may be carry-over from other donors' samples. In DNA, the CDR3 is TGCAGTGCTCCCAGGAACACTGAAGCTTTCTTT. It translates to CSAPRNTEAFF.